Listed below are T cell receptor beta chains from one sample, sequenced in a study of human CD8 memory T cell subsets. After re-calling the 5' RACE reads, TCRdb lists one entry per CDR3 protein, DNA absent. Listed are several thousand distinct CDR3 sequences; around 14% falls within the top ten. The sequencing input was CD8+ T cells from PBMCs. The origin of the receptors is a human donor in good health. Each CDR3 is given with its conserved first and last residue. Fields, in order: V gene, J gene, clone size, CDR3 protein. Clone size appears in some rows only: once, few, many, or a class for an expanded clone.

>TRBV19|TRBJ2-5|.
CASSIFRGSQETQYF
>TRBV7-9|TRBJ1-1|.
CASSLGTATEAFF
>TRBV7-3|TRBJ2-1|.
CASSLFGGSYNEQFF
>TRBV4-3|TRBJ1-6|.
CASSQDRTAYSPLHF
>TRBV27|TRBJ2-5|.
CASSLFGLAGGIQETQYF
>TRBV6-2/TRBV6-3|TRBJ1-1|medium-sized
CASSEGMNTEAFF
>TRBV4-3|TRBJ2-7|.
CASSPSGGTTPEQYF
>TRBV7-6|TRBJ2-7|.
CASSPSGGSPLEQYF
>TRBV20-1|TRBJ2-7|.
CSARDRSGIYYEQYF
>TRBV29-1|TRBJ2-7|.
CSVTTGGPAYEQYF
>TRBV15|TRBJ1-3|.
CATRDPTTGNTIYF
>TRBV6-5|TRBJ2-3|.
CASSWTGGGKTDTQYF
>TRBV6-1|TRBJ1-1|.
CASWSGITEAFF
>TRBV15|TRBJ1-2|.
CATSRELGPFYGYTF
>TRBV7-9|TRBJ2-7|.
CASMWDRGHEQYF
>TRBV7-6|TRBJ2-3|medium-sized
CASSLAGSTDTQYF
>TRBV5-4|TRBJ2-2|.
CASSHPPEGKNTGELFF
>TRBV7-6|TRBJ2-7|.
CASSPEGGMGYEQYF
>TRBV29-1|TRBJ2-3|.
CSVEGLNRDNTDTQYF
>TRBV20-1|TRBJ2-1|.
CSAGGLNSYNEQFF
>TRBV30|TRBJ2-7|.
CAWSVSVYEQYF
>TRBV19|TRBJ1-2|.
CASSIGQSYTF
>TRBV19|TRBJ2-3|.
CASSNRGASTDTQYF
>TRBV27|TRBJ2-7|.
CASSLFGRTYEQYF
>TRBV19|TRBJ2-7|.
CASSAGGAYEQYF
>TRBV7-3|TRBJ1-1|medium-sized
CASSLTTGNTEAFF
>TRBV14|TRBJ2-7|.
CASSQDYGTSYEQYF
>TRBV4-3|TRBJ1-4|.
CASSQDRGPNEKLFF
>TRBV6-2/TRBV6-3|TRBJ1-1|medium-sized
CASSYSATEAFF
>TRBV10-3|TRBJ1-1|.
CAINQGGSNTEAFF
>TRBV12-3/TRBV12-4|TRBJ2-3|large
CASSPGDTQYF
>TRBV11-2|TRBJ2-5|.
CASSLALSGTGVRETQYF
>TRBV29-1|TRBJ2-1|.
CSVQAQGSYNEQFF
>TRBV10-3|TRBJ2-7|.
CAIRSSGGTYEQYF
>TRBV29-1|TRBJ2-5|.
CSVAAWTGGAKTQYF